A single sample is the source of the 3 T cell receptor beta chains below, sequenced in a study of blood T cell repertoires in COVID-19. Method: immunoSEQ multiplex PCR; TCRdb's copy keeps in-frame clones and lacks some. The data contain about 190,000 clones, 75% to 90% of them singletons. The specimen sequenced was peripheral blood. The origin of the receptors is a man aged 40-55 years with acute or convalescent COVID-19.

CDR3 sequence: CSVGSGAGITDTQYF. In DNA form, the CDR3 reads TGCAGCGTGGGGTCTGGAGCGGGGATCACAGATACGCAGTATTTT. The J gene is TRBJ2-3, the V gene TRBV29-1, with TRBD2 identical over 7 bases. The CDR3 covers 15 residues. Germline CDR1 and CDR2: SQVTM and ANQGSEA. V lost 6 bases to trimming and J lost 2 bases; unmatched junction nucleotides: 11.

The chain has TRBV2 and TRBJ2-7, with D possibly matching TRBD2 (5 bases). Germline V lookup: CDR1 SNHLY, CDR2 FYNNEI. Trimming stripped 3 bases from V and 3 bases from J, with 6 bases between. This CDR3 comprises 12 residues. CDR3 loop: CASSDRGYEQYF. The CDR3 DNA reads TGTGCCAGCAGTGATCGGGGCTACGAGCAGTACTTC.

This sequence joins TRBV25-1 and TRBJ1-1; D unresolved. V was trimmed by 7 bases and J by 0 bases, leaving 12 bases between them. The CDR3 is 14 residues long. Germline lookup yields CDR1 MGHDK and CDR2 SYGVNS. For the CDR3, the DNA is TGTGCCAGCACACGACTAGGCGTGAACACTGAAGCTTTCTTT. This sequence encodes CASTRLGVNTEAFF.